This T cell receptor beta chain was identified in a study of T-cell reconstitution after alpha-beta-depleted transplantation in children. This clonotype was seen ten or more times. The CDR3 covers 14 residues. V lost 3 bases and J lost 5, with 15 bases in between. Germline CDR1 is SGHRS and CDR2 is YFSETQ. Unique molecular identifiers were incorporated during preparation of the TCRbeta library. Each CDR3 protein is one row after TCRdb ran MiXCR on the PCR reads. The sample yields about 290,000 distinct CDR3 sequences, around 9.1% seen once. This clonotype was sampled from a boy in the first two years of life with acute myeloid leukemia, due to receive a stem cell transplant. The V call is TRBV5-1, the J call TRBJ2-7; D might be TRBD1 (5 bases). Sequences were derived from PBMCs, sampled before TCRalphabeta/CD19-depleted stem cell transplant. In DNA, the CDR3 is TGCGCCAGCAGCTCCTACAGGAGTGTCCACGAGCAGTACTTC. It is translated as CASSSYRSVHEQYF.